This T cell receptor beta chain was recorded in a study of cytomegalovirus exposure and HLA in healthy donors. Broader study findings: TCR beta V- and J-gene trimming was later associated with a missense DCLRE1C variant. Reported performance of the classifier showed diagnosis of cytomegalovirus status with high specificity and sensitivity. In a later analysis, across HLA loci, associated TCR counts were highest for DRB1, lowest for HLA-C.

Primers: 60 Vbeta forward and 13 Jbeta reverse. The assay was immunoSEQ multiplex PCR, and TCRdb's table has in-frame clones only and misses some. The profile shows 150,000 to 250,000 clones, around 80% of them singletons. Healthy people donating bone marrow made up the donors. Regarding this clone: The target antigen is unknown.

The sample comprised PBMCs. This sequence originates from a woman in her twenties or thirties in good health and CMV-seropositive.

Here the CDR3 reads CASSRGPNYGYTF. DNA of the CDR3: TGTGCCAGCAGCAGGGGGCCTAACTATGGCTACACCTTC. V usage is TRBV2 and J usage is TRBJ1-2; 8 positions match TRBD1. Germline V gives CDR1 SNHLY, CDR2 FYNNEI. The CDR3 contains 13 residues. V shed 6 bases, J shed 0 bases, and the junction held 0 bases outside the gene matches.